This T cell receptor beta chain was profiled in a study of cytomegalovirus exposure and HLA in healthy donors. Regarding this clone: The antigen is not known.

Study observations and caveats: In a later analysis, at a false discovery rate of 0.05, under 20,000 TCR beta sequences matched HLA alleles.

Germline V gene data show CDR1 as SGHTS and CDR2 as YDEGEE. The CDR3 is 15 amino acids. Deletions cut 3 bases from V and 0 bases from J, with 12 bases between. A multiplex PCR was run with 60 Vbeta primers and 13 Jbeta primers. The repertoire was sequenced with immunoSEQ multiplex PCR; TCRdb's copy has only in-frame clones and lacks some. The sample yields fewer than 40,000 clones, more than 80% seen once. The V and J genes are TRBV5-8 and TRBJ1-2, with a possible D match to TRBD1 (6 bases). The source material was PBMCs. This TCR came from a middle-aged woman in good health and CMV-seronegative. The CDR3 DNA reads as TGTGCCAGCAGCTACGGACAGCGAGCTAACTATGGCTACACCTTC. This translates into CASSYGQRANYGYTF.